Listed here are 8 T cell receptor beta chains from one sample, sequenced in a study of long-term antiretroviral therapy in people with HIV. The assay, immunoSEQ v3.0, was run at survey level. Assay used: immunoSEQ multiplex PCR; TCRdb lists only in-frame clones, some missing. The data show about 19,000 clones, about 89% seen once. The material was unsorted PBMCs, obtained 0.5 years after starting antiretroviral therapy. Receptors were obtained from a man aged 35 to 55 with HIV.

The chain uses TRBV28 and TRBJ2-7; unclear D gene. The CDR3 contains 14 residues. The ends were cut back, 2 bases at V and 2 bases at J, with 10 bases in the middle. From germline, CDR1 is MDHEN and CDR2 SYDVKM. The CDR3 loop is CASSLIGAAYEQYF. In nucleotides, the CDR3 is TGTGCCAGCAGTTTAATAGGCGCAGCCTACGAGCAGTACTTC.

CDR3 sequence: CASSPLDSSYNEQFF. The CDR3 nucleotides are TGTGCCAGCAGCCCCCTAGACAGCTCCTACAATGAGCAGTTCTTC. J is TRBJ2-1 and V is TRBV9; TRBD1 is a possible D gene (5 bases). Trimming took 4 bases from V and 0 from J, leaving 11 bases between them. The CDR3 runs to 15 residues. The germline gives CDR1 SGDLS, CDR2 YYNGEE.

V and J are TRBV5-1 and TRBJ2-5, with D unclear. The CDR3 totals 15 residues. Germline lookup yields CDR1 SGHRS and CDR2 YFSETQ. V lost 0 bases to trimming and J lost 0 bases, with 9 bases between them. Written as DNA, the CDR3 is TGCGCCAGCAGCTTGGCCGGCAGCAACCAAGAGACCCAGTACTTC. The encoded protein is CASSLAGSNQETQYF.

The chain's CDR3 is CASSSRTGNTEAFF. As DNA, the CDR3 is TGTGCCAGCAGCTCCAGGACGGGGAACACTGAAGCTTTCTTT. The chain links TRBV11-2 to TRBJ1-1; D call uncertain. The V end lost 4 bases, the J end lost 1 base, and 10 bases lay between the germline ends. Germline values: CDR1 SGHAT, CDR2 FQNNGV. The CDR3 extends over 14 amino acids.

This rearrangement joins TRBV19 to TRBJ1-5, with unresolved D. The CDR3 is 13 residues long. CDR1 and CDR2 (germline): LNHDA, SQIVND (reference sequence). Deletions cut 6 bases from V and 3 bases from J, with 9 bases between. CDR3: CASSWAINQPQHF. CDR3 in DNA: TGTGCCAGTAGCTGGGCGATCAATCAGCCCCAGCATTTT.

The chain links TRBV10-3 to TRBJ2-7, with D possibly called TRBD1 or TRBD2 (5 bases each). CDR3 length equals 13 residues. Germline values: CDR1 ENHRY, CDR2 SYGVKD. The V end was cut by 6 bases, the J end by 4 bases, with 13 bases between. The DNA of the CDR3 is TGTGCCATCAGACCAGGGAGTGGATACGAGCAGTACTTC. Its protein product is CAIRPGSGYEQYF.

The count of this clone is one. The CDR3 protein is CASSPMTDYEQYF. DNA for the CDR3: TGCGCCAGCAGCCCCATGACTGATTACGAGCAGTACTTC. This rearrangement joins TRBV5-1 to TRBJ2-7; D is undetermined. CDR1 is SGHRS and CDR2 is YFSETQ in the germline V gene. Deletions cut 4 bases from V and 4 bases from J, with 12 bases between. This CDR3 comprises 13 residues.

The V and J genes are TRBV7-8 and TRBJ1-1; D unresolved. Germline loops: CDR1 SGHVS, CDR2 FQNEAQ. V lost 5 bases, J lost 5 bases, and 18 bases lay in between. The CDR3 sequence is 15 residues long. Here the CDR3 DNA reads TGTGCCAGCAGCCTGGTCGGAGGTTTGGGGACTGAAGCTTTCTTT. Translating it yields CASSLVGGLGTEAFF.